This T cell receptor (beta chain) was observed in a study of patients and donors after allogeneic stem cell transplantation. The germline CDR1 and CDR2 sequences are GTSNPN and SVGIG (reference sequence). The CDR3 has 16 residues. With 5 bases removed from V and 3 bases from J, the gap between germline ends came to 23 bases. MiXCR, run by TCRdb on the RT-PCR reads, gives a single entry per CDR3 protein. The data hold some 880,000 distinct CDR3 sequences, with more than 15% observed a single time. The chain combines TRBV30 with TRBJ2-7; tentative D call: TRBD1 (6 bases). The specimen was blood, either unsorted or a sorted T cell fraction (not recorded which). This TCR was recovered from a human donor who was either an allogeneic HSCT recipient or a stem cell or donor lymphocyte infusion donor (not recorded which). It is not recorded whose cells these are; they may come from a transplant donor. The CDR3 DNA follows: TGTGCCTGGCGTCCCTCCGTACAGGGAAGAGGCTACGAGCAGTACTTC. Amino acid sequence: CAWRPSVQGRGYEQYF.